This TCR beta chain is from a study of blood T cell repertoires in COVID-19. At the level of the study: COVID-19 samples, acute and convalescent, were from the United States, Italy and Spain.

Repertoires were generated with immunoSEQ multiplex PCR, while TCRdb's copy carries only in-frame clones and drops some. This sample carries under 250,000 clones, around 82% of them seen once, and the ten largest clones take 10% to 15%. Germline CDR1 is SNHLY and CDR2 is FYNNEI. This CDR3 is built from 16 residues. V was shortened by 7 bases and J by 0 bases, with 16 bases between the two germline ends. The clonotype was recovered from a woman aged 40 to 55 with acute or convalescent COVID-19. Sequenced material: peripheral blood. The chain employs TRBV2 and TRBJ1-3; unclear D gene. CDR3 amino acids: CASTFQRGDSGNTIYF. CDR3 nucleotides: TGTGCCAGCACTTTCCAGCGGGGAGACTCTGGAAACACCATATATTTT.